Shown below are 20 T cell receptor beta chains from a single sample sequenced in a study of technical replicates of blood from a handful of donors (dated by TCRdb to about 2017). Preparation of the library involved the immunoSEQ multiplex PCR assay. As stored in TCRdb, this immuneACCESS dataset retains in-frame rearrangements with V and J assigned. A fraction of the clones does not appear; measured against another copy, unresolved V genes explain less than half of the discrepancy, and the remainder lacks a known reason. The sample contains 80,000 to 95,000 clones, 94% of them found a single time. The ten top clones hold 0.26% of the sample. The material sequenced was T cells isolated from PBMCs. All receptors come from a human donor in good health.

J is TRBJ2-7 and V is TRBV2; tentatively, D is TRBD2 (7 bases). In germline, CDR1 is SNHLY, CDR2 FYNNEI. V was trimmed by 5 bases and J by 6 bases, leaving 17 bases between them. This CDR3 contains 14 residues. The CDR3 nucleotides are TGTGCCAGCAGTAGGGGGGGGGTATCTCTCGAGCAGTACTTC. As protein: CASSRGGVSLEQYF. Variable domain in full (rest from reference TRBV2 and TRBJ2-7): EPEVTQTPSHQVTQMGQEVILRCVPISNHLYFYWYRQILGQKVEFLVSFYNNEISEKSEIFDDQFSVERPDGSNFTLKIRSTKLEDSAMYFCASSRGGVSLEQYFGPGTRLTVT.

This clone occurred once. This chain connects TRBV6-6 to TRBJ1-5, with 7 bases aligning to TRBD1. V shed 5 bases and J 1 base; nucleotides not matched to a gene: 2. The CDR3 runs 14 residues. The germline V gene encodes CDR1 MNHNY and CDR2 SVGAGI (reference sequence). The CDR3 sequence is CASSPTGSNQPQHF. The CDR3 DNA is TGTGCCAGCAGTCCGACAGGGAGCAATCAGCCCCAGCATTTT.

The chain carries TRBV7-8 and TRBJ2-2; 14 bases fit TRBD2. Trimming cost V 5 bases and J 4 bases; bases outside gene matches: 15. The V gene's germline CDR1 is SGHVS and CDR2 FQNEAQ. The CDR3 contains 20 residues. As DNA, the CDR3 is TGTGCCAGCAGCCTCAGAAGACTAGCGGGAGGGCCTCTGCGCACCGGGGAGCTGTTTTTT. This codes for CASSLRRLAGGPLRTGELFF.

This clone was observed a single time. The J gene is TRBJ2-1, the V gene TRBV10-3, with 7 bases matching TRBD1. The germline CDR1 and CDR2 sequences are ENHRY and SYGVKD. V was clipped by 5 bases and J by 6 bases; unmatched bases: 1. The CDR3 contains 12 residues. The CDR3 region is CAISRDSNEQFF. CDR3 DNA sequence: TGTGCCATCAGTCGGGACAGCAATGAGCAGTTCTTC.

CDR3 loop: CASSRLGAEQFF. For the CDR3, the DNA is TGTGCCAGCAGCCGACTGGGAGCTGAGCAGTTCTTC. V gene TRBV7-2 combines with J gene TRBJ2-1; possible D gene TRBD2, 5 bases. Trimming took 5 bases from V and 9 from J, leaving 11 bases between them. In germline, CDR1 is SGHTA, CDR2 FQGNSA. The CDR3 length is 12 residues.

The rearrangement links TRBV27 to TRBJ2-7, with D perhaps matching TRBD2 (5 bases). V was trimmed by 5 bases and J by 2 bases, leaving 10 bases between them. The CDR3 loop spans 13 amino acids. Germline CDR1 and CDR2: MNHEY and SMNVEV (reference sequence). The CDR3, as DNA: TGTGCCAGCAGTCCCCATAGCGCCTACGAGCAGTACTTC. Its protein is CASSPHSAYEQYF.

This rearrangement joins TRBV2 to TRBJ2-7, with 7 bases aligning to TRBD1. Germline V gene lookup returns CDR1 SNHLY and CDR2 FYNNEI. With V trimmed by 6 bases and J by 3 bases, 8 bases remained unmatched. The CDR3 is 14 amino acids. CDR3: CASSRQGNLYEQYF. The DNA for the CDR3 is TGTGCCAGCAGCAGACAGGGTAATCTCTACGAGCAGTACTTC. Variable domain in full (rest from reference TRBV2 and TRBJ2-7): EPEVTQTPSHQVTQMGQEVILRCVPISNHLYFYWYRQILGQKVEFLVSFYNNEISEKSEIFDDQFSVERPDGSNFTLKIRSTKLEDSAMYFCASSRQGNLYEQYFGPGTRLTVT.

This clone has a single count. The J gene is TRBJ1-6, the V gene TRBV5-6; TRBD1 might be the D (6 bases). Germline V lookup: CDR1 SGHDT, CDR2 YYEEEE. Trimming left V 2 bases short and J 5 bases short, with 11 bases between. The CDR3 sequence is 15 residues long. CDR3 DNA: TGTGCCAGCAGCTTCGGTGGACAGAATAATTCACCCCTCCACTTT. Translation: CASSFGGQNNSPLHF.

V and J are TRBV10-3 and TRBJ1-1; possibly TRBD1 for D (5 bases). Trimming left V 6 bases short and J 1 base short, with 12 bases between. CDR3 length equals 14 residues. CDR1 and CDR2 (germline): ENHRY, SYGVKD. The chain's CDR3 is CAIRSPTGNTEAFF. DNA of the CDR3: TGTGCCATCAGGAGTCCTACAGGGAACACTGAAGCTTTCTTT.

This sequence joins TRBV5-5 and TRBJ2-2; a possible D gene is TRBD1 (5 bases). Germline V lookup: CDR1 SGHKS, CDR2 YYEKEE (reference sequence). The CDR3 contains 16 residues. V was clipped by 4 bases and J by 4 bases, with 17 bases between them. CDR3 nucleotides: TGTGCCAGCAGCCTTACAGGAATCGTCGGCACCGGGGAGCTGTTTTTT. This sequence encodes CASSLTGIVGTGELFF.

The chain carries TRBV5-5 and TRBJ2-7, with D uncertain. Germline V gene lookup returns CDR1 SGHKS and CDR2 YYEKEE (reference sequence). The CDR3 has 14 residues. The V end was cut by 1 base, the J end by 2 bases, with 10 bases between. The chain's CDR3 is CASSLRHATYEQYF. CDR3 DNA sequence: TGTGCCAGCAGCTTGCGACACGCGACCTACGAGCAGTACTTC. The full variable domain, with the rest looked up from reference TRBV5-5 and TRBJ2-7, is DAGVTQSPTHLIKTRGQQVTLRCSPISGHKSVSWYQQVLGQGPQFIFQYYEKEERGRGNFPDRFSARQFPNYSSELNVNALLLGDSALYLCASSLRHATYEQYFGPGTRLTVT.

The chain has TRBV2 and TRBJ1-2; D is uncertain. The CDR3 is made up of 15 amino acids. V was shortened by 5 bases and J by 5 bases, with 18 bases between the two germline ends. The germline CDR1 and CDR2 sequences are SNHLY and FYNNEI. The CDR3 DNA reads TGTGCCAGCAGTCTCCAGGCCCCGTCGTATTATGGCTACACCTTC. Translation: CASSLQAPSYYGYTF. Combining the CDR3 with reference TRBV2 and TRBJ1-2 gives the whole variable domain EPEVTQTPSHQVTQMGQEVILRCVPISNHLYFYWYRQILGQKVEFLVSFYNNEISEKSEIFDDQFSVERPDGSNFTLKIRSTKLEDSAMYFCASSLQAPSYYGYTFGSGTRLTVV.

The J gene is TRBJ2-1, the V gene TRBV7-8, with D possibly being TRBD2 (6 bases). CDR3 length equals 14 residues. Germline V lookup: CDR1 SGHVS, CDR2 FQNEAQ. The ends were cut back, 9 bases at V and 2 bases at J, with 14 bases in the middle. The CDR3 DNA reads TGTGCCAGTAGGGGTAGACTAGCCTACAATGAGCAGTTCTTC. The encoded protein is CASRGRLAYNEQFF.

The CDR3 here is CASSEALAGDRGSKNIQYF. DNA of the CDR3: TGTGCCAGCAGTGAAGCACTAGCGGGGGACCGGGGATCCAAAAACATTCAGTACTTC. This chain links TRBV2 with TRBJ2-4; TRBD2 aligns across 11 bases. CDR3 length: 19 residues. The germline V gene has CDR1 SNHLY and CDR2 FYNNEI. V dropped 0 bases and J dropped 2; count of bases not matched to a gene: 9. The full variable domain, completed using reference TRBV2 and TRBJ2-4, is EPEVTQTPSHQVTQMGQEVILRCVPISNHLYFYWYRQILGQKVEFLVSFYNNEISEKSEIFDDQFSVERPDGSNFTLKIRSTKLEDSAMYFCASSEALAGDRGSKNIQYFGAGTRLSVL.

The V gene is TRBV19, the J gene TRBJ2-2, with D maybe TRBD2 (5 bases). V was trimmed by 1 base and J by 4 bases, leaving 7 bases between them. CDR3 length: 14 residues. Looked up from germline, CDR1 is LNHDA and CDR2 is SQIVND (reference sequence). The DNA of the CDR3 is TGTGCCAGTAGTATAGTCGGACTCACCGGGGAGCTGTTTTTT. It codes for CASSIVGLTGELFF. Full variable domain (rest looked up from reference TRBV19 and TRBJ2-2): DGGITQSPKYLFRKEGQNVTLSCEQNLNHDAMYWYRQDPGQGLRLIYYSQIVNDFQKGDIAEGYSVSREKKESFPLTVTSAQKNPTAFYLCASSIVGLTGELFFGEGSRLTVL.

The genes are TRBV2 and TRBJ2-1, with D perhaps TRBD1 (6 bases). This CDR3 contains 12 residues. Trimming took 8 bases from V and 7 from J, leaving 12 bases between them. Germline assignment: CDR1 SNHLY and CDR2 FYNNEI. CDR3 sequence reads: CASGVTGNEQFF. The CDR3, as DNA: TGTGCCAGCGGTGTAACAGGGAATGAGCAGTTCTTC.

This chain links TRBV4-1 with TRBJ2-6; 14 positions match TRBD2. Germline CDR1 MGHRA, CDR2 YSYEKL. The CDR3 has 18 residues. J was trimmed by 3 bases and V by 4 bases; bases with no gene match: 5. The CDR3 region is CASSPGLAGAGGANVLTF. CDR3 coding DNA: TGCGCCAGCAGCCCGGGACTAGCGGGAGCCGGTGGGGCCAACGTCCTGACTTTC.

This chain connects TRBV14 to TRBJ1-1; TRBD1 might be the D (6 bases). Per germline, CDR1 SGHDN and CDR2 FVKESK. Trimming removed 4 bases from V and 1 base from J, with 19 bases in between. There are 17 residues in the CDR3. CDR3: CASSRQVWAVRNTEAFF. Here the CDR3 DNA reads TGTGCCAGCAGCCGACAGGTGTGGGCCGTTAGGAACACTGAAGCTTTCTTT.

The chain employs TRBV28 and TRBJ2-1, with a weak D call TRBD2 (5 bases). Germline V lookup: CDR1 MDHEN, CDR2 SYDVKM. The CDR3 spans 15 residues. V lost 5 bases, J lost 5 bases, and 16 bases lay in between. The CDR3 sequence: CASSTLANYDNEQFF. DNA for the CDR3: TGTGCCAGCAGTACCTTAGCGAATTATGACAATGAGCAGTTCTTC.

CDR3 protein: CASSWRAGFEGGTDTQYF. The CDR3 nucleotides read TGCGCCAGCAGCTGGAGGGCCGGGTTTGAGGGTGGCACAGATACGCAGTATTTT. The chain recombines TRBV5-1 with TRBJ2-3; D perhaps matches TRBD2 (6 bases). Germline loops: CDR1 SGHRS, CDR2 YFSETQ. The germline V and J ends were trimmed by 3 bases and 1 base, with 21 bases remaining between them. This CDR3 region has 18 residues.